This T cell receptor (beta chain) was found in a study of cytomegalovirus exposure and HLA in healthy donors. Study details: Of the donors genotyped, 398 in all, 75% to 85% fell in the Caucasian-associated ancestry cluster.

With 60 Vbeta and 13 Jbeta primers, the PCR was carried out. Original data processing: In a later analysis, of 80 million or so unique beta chains, around 9.9 million appeared in at least two donors. Clones were sequenced by immunoSEQ multiplex PCR, and TCRdb holds only the in-frame ones, with some missing. V, J and clone size reflect that table, while D and trimming were determined from the DNA. The data contain tens of thousands of clones, over 55% of them singletons. General observations from the study: As was reported, the HLA-A and HLA-B alleles of most subjects were accurately predicted from TCR beta sequences. Equally common other TCR beta chains were less clonally expanded than HLA-associated ones, a later analysis found.

As to this clone: Its target is not known.

The CDR3 extends over 13 amino acids. The V end lost 0 bases, the J end lost 7 bases, and 7 bases lay between the germline ends. The germline V gene has CDR1 SGHNT and CDR2 YENEEA. Sequencing was carried out using PBMCs. The origin of this receptor is a woman aged 45 to 65 in good health and CMV-seropositive. The J gene is TRBJ2-1, the V gene TRBV11-3; D not certain. The CDR3 sequence: CASSLDGVNEQFF. The CDR3 DNA reads as TGTGCCAGCAGCTTAGATGGAGTTAATGAGCAGTTCTTC.